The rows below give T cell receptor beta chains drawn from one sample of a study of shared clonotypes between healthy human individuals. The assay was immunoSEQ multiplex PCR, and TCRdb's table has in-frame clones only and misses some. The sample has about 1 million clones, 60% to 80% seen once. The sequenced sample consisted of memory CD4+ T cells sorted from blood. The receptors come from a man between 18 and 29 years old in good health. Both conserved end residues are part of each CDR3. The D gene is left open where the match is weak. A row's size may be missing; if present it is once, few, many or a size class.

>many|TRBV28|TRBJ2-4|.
CASRKRLAKNIQYF
TGTGCCAGCAGAAAAAGGCTAGCCAAAAACATTCAGTACTTC
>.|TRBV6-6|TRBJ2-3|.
CASSYPAGEGGDTQYF
TGTGCCAGCAGTTACCCCGCCGGGGAGGGGGGAGATACGCAGTATTTT
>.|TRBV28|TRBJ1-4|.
CASSTQGPINEKLFF
TGTGCCAGCAGTACACAGGGACCTATCAATGAAAAACTGTTTTTT
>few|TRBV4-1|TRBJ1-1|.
CASSPPGIGRAFF
TGCGCCAGCAGCCCCCCGGGCATCGGGCGAGCTTTCTTT
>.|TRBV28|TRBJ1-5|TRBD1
CASTTSSGTGGNQPQHF
TGTGCCAGCACCACGTCCTCGGGGACAGGGGGCAATCAGCCCCAGCATTTT
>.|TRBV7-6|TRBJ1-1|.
CASSLVTGNTEAFF
TGTGCCAGCAGCTTGGTGACAGGGAACACTGAAGCTTTCTTT
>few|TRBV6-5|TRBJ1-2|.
CASSGRQRPYGYTF
TGTGCCAGCAGTGGACGACAGCGGCCCTATGGCTACACCTTC
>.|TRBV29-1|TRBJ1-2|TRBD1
CSVEPMTGNDYGYTF
TGCAGCGTTGAACCTATGACAGGGAACGACTATGGCTACACCTTC
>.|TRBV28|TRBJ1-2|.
CASSLFQGYGYTF
TGTGCCAGCAGTTTATTCCAGGGATATGGCTACACCTTC
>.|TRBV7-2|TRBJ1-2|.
CASSFQGWEDGYTF
TGTGCCAGCAGCTTCCAGGGTTGGGAGGATGGCTACACCTTC
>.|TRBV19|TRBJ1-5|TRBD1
CASSKDPGGTNQPQHF
TGTGCCAGTAGTAAGGACCCAGGGGGGACCAATCAGCCCCAGCATTTT
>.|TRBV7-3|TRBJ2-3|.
CASSLEGLPTDTQYF
TGTGCCAGCAGCTTAGAAGGACTCCCCACAGATACGCAGTATTTT
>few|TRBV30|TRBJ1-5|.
CAWSGQNSNQPQHF
TGTGCCTGGAGTGGACAGAATAGCAATCAGCCCCAGCATTTT
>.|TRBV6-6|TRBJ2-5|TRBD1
CASIRAGGQETQYF
TGTGCCAGCATTCGGGCAGGGGGTCAAGAGACCCAGTACTTC